This TCR beta chain was observed in a study of cytomegalovirus exposure and HLA in healthy donors. Germline V gives CDR1 SGHVS, CDR2 FNYEAQ. V was cut by 1 base and J by 0 bases, with 17 bases left in between. The CDR3 is made up of 18 amino acids. It was with 60 Vbeta and 13 Jbeta primers that the PCR ran. Original processing notes: As a later analysis found, there were tens of millions of unique TCR beta chains, of which 8.5 million to 13 million were shared. Clones were sequenced by immunoSEQ multiplex PCR, and TCRdb holds only the in-frame ones, with some missing. The D gene and trimming were derived from the DNA, and the V and J assignments and clone size from that table. The sample table includes about 130,000 clones. As for this clone: The antigen is undetermined.

Notes on the study in general: Across donors, sequencing depth was assumed by presence/absence analyses to be roughly uniform.

The TCR comes from a man aged 18 to 35 in good health and CMV-seronegative. The chain is built from TRBV7-6 and TRBJ2-3; D unresolved. The sequenced sample consisted of PBMCs. This CDR3 reads CASSLEQSPSSSTDTQYF. The CDR3 nucleotides are TGTGCCAGCAGCTTAGAACAGTCCCCCAGTTCCAGCACAGATACGCAGTATTTT.